These T cell receptor beta chains were read from a single sample in a study of T and B cells in COVID-19 patients. TCRdb re-called the multiplex PCR reads through MiXCR, storing one row per CDR3 protein. The data hold 8,000 to 10,000 distinct CDR3 sequences, with 25% to 40% observed a single time. The material sequenced was blood. Receptor source: a human donor who had recovered from COVID-19. Each CDR3 is given with its conserved first and last residue. A D gene is named only where the DNA matches it firmly. Clone size appears in some rows only: once, few, many, or a class for an expanded clone.

clone size: NA
J gene: TRBJ2-5
V gene: TRBV29-1
D gene: NA
CDR3 length: 11
CDR3 protein: CSVHTVETQYF
CDR3 DNA: TGCAGCGTTCATACAGTAGAGACCCAGTACTTC

clone size: medium-sized
J gene: TRBJ2-6
V gene: TRBV19
D gene: NA
CDR3 length: 17
CDR3 protein: CASSPTGTASGANVLTF
CDR3 DNA: TGTGCCAGTAGTCCCACCGGGACGGCGAGCGGGGCCAACGTCCTGACTTTC

clone size: NA
J gene: TRBJ2-5
V gene: TRBV20-1
D gene: TRBD2
CDR3 length: 13
CDR3 protein: CSAWRGGQETQYF
CDR3 DNA: TGCAGTGCTTGGCGGGGGGGCCAAGAGACCCAGTACTTC

clone size: NA
J gene: TRBJ1-2
V gene: TRBV4-2
D gene: NA
CDR3 length: 13
CDR3 protein: CASRSKDLYGYTF
CDR3 DNA: TGTGCCAGCAGATCAAAGGACCTCTATGGCTACACCTTC

clone size: medium-sized
J gene: TRBJ2-5
V gene: TRBV12-3/TRBV12-4
D gene: TRBD2
CDR3 length: 16
CDR3 protein: CASSTGTSGALGTQYF
CDR3 DNA: TGTGCCAGCAGTACAGGGACTAGCGGGGCGTTGGGGACCCAGTACTTC

clone size: few
J gene: TRBJ1-5
V gene: TRBV12-3/TRBV12-4
D gene: TRBD1
CDR3 length: 16
CDR3 protein: CASSWGQTPSNQPQHF
CDR3 DNA: TGTGCCAGCAGTTGGGGACAGACTCCTAGCAATCAGCCCCAGCATTTT

clone size: few
J gene: TRBJ2-6
V gene: TRBV5-1
D gene: NA
CDR3 length: 16
CDR3 protein: CASDWRVGAGANVLTF
CDR3 DNA: TGCGCCAGCGACTGGAGGGTAGGGGCGGGGGCCAACGTCCTGACTTTC

clone size: NA
J gene: TRBJ2-1
V gene: TRBV6-2/TRBV6-3
D gene: NA
CDR3 length: 15
CDR3 protein: CASTKYNSPYNEQFF
CDR3 DNA: TGTGCCAGCACCAAATACAACTCCCCTTACAATGAGCAGTTCTTC

clone size: large
J gene: TRBJ2-3
V gene: TRBV29-1
D gene: NA
CDR3 length: 12
CDR3 protein: CSVDRETDTQYF
CDR3 DNA: TGCAGCGTTGACAGGGAGACAGATACGCAGTATTTT

clone size: medium-sized
J gene: TRBJ2-5
V gene: TRBV25-1
D gene: NA
CDR3 length: 12
CDR3 protein: CASSDEGETQYF
CDR3 DNA: TGTGCCAGCAGTGACGAGGGAGAGACCCAGTACTTC

clone size: medium-sized
J gene: TRBJ2-5
V gene: TRBV15
D gene: NA
CDR3 length: 14
CDR3 protein: CATRGGRAQETQYF
CDR3 DNA: TGTGCCACCCGGGGAGGCAGGGCTCAAGAGACCCAGTACTTC

clone size: medium-sized
J gene: TRBJ2-3
V gene: TRBV6-2/TRBV6-3
D gene: NA
CDR3 length: 17
CDR3 protein: CASSYGYDTMGTDTQYF
CDR3 DNA: TGTGCCAGCAGTTACGGGTACGATACGATGGGCACAGATACGCAGTATTTT

clone size: NA
J gene: TRBJ2-7
V gene: TRBV7-6
D gene: TRBD1
CDR3 length: 13
CDR3 protein: CASSGTGVNEQYF
CDR3 DNA: TGTGCCAGCTCCGGGACAGGGGTCAACGAGCAGTACTTC

clone size: NA
J gene: TRBJ1-2
V gene: TRBV6-5
D gene: TRBD1
CDR3 length: 18
CDR3 protein: CASSPVTGTVLNRYGYTF
CDR3 DNA: TGTGCCAGCAGCCCCGTAACCGGGACAGTCCTTAATCGCTATGGCTACACCTTC

clone size: few
J gene: TRBJ1-4
V gene: TRBV20-1
D gene: TRBD1
CDR3 length: 16
CDR3 protein: CSALGQESRHNEKLFF
CDR3 DNA: TGCAGTGCCCTTGGACAGGAATCTCGCCATAATGAAAAACTGTTTTTT

clone size: NA
J gene: TRBJ1-1
V gene: TRBV7-9
D gene: TRBD1
CDR3 length: 15
CDR3 protein: CASSLDPGQGTEAFF
CDR3 DNA: TGTGCCAGCAGCTTAGATCCGGGACAGGGCACTGAAGCTTTCTTT

clone size: medium-sized
J gene: TRBJ2-6
V gene: TRBV29-1
D gene: NA
CDR3 length: 18
CDR3 protein: CSVEDFSRGGSGANVLTF
CDR3 DNA: TGCAGCGTTGAAGACTTTAGCCGGGGAGGTTCCGGGGCCAACGTCCTGACTTTC

clone size: medium-sized
J gene: TRBJ2-1
V gene: TRBV6-1
D gene: NA
CDR3 length: 14
CDR3 protein: CASSEMGDRNEQFF
CDR3 DNA: TGTGCCAGCAGTGAAATGGGGGACCGCAATGAGCAGTTCTTC

clone size: NA
J gene: TRBJ2-1
V gene: TRBV5-6
D gene: NA
CDR3 length: 14
CDR3 protein: CASSFTRRGLEQFF
CDR3 DNA: TGTGCCAGCAGCTTTACTAGGAGAGGGTTGGAGCAGTTCTTC

clone size: NA
J gene: TRBJ1-5
V gene: TRBV18
D gene: NA
CDR3 length: 15
CDR3 protein: CASSPSPGTTQPQHF
CDR3 DNA: TGTGCCAGCTCACCGAGTCCCGGGACTACTCAGCCCCAGCATTTT

clone size: NA
J gene: TRBJ2-7
V gene: TRBV5-6
D gene: TRBD2
CDR3 length: 15
CDR3 protein: CASSFGGWGTGGQYF
CDR3 DNA: TGTGCCAGCAGCTTCGGGGGGTGGGGGACGGGGGGGCAGTACTTC

clone size: NA
J gene: TRBJ1-1
V gene: TRBV6-2/TRBV6-3
D gene: NA
CDR3 length: 11
CDR3 protein: CASSFSVEAFF
CDR3 DNA: TGTGCCAGCAGTTTCTCTGTTGAAGCTTTCTTT

clone size: once
J gene: TRBJ2-1
V gene: TRBV13
D gene: NA
CDR3 length: 16
CDR3 protein: CASSLEGGNPYNEQFF
CDR3 DNA: TGTGCCAGCAGCTTAGAGGGGGGGAACCCCTACAATGAGCAGTTCTTC

clone size: medium-sized
J gene: TRBJ2-1
V gene: TRBV29-1
D gene: NA
CDR3 length: 14
CDR3 protein: CSVLMGGSYNEQFF
CDR3 DNA: TGCAGCGTTCTGATGGGGGGCTCCTACAATGAGCAGTTCTTC

clone size: NA
J gene: TRBJ1-1
V gene: TRBV18
D gene: NA
CDR3 length: 15
CDR3 protein: CASSPIRDQPFGAFF
CDR3 DNA: TGTGCCAGCTCACCAATCAGGGACCAACCCTTCGGAGCTTTCTTT

clone size: NA
J gene: TRBJ2-3
V gene: TRBV5-1
D gene: TRBD2
CDR3 length: 17
CDR3 protein: CASSLGAGGSSTDTQYF
CDR3 DNA: TGCGCCAGCAGCTTGGGAGCGGGGGGGTCTAGCACAGATACGCAGTATTTT

clone size: NA
J gene: TRBJ1-4
V gene: TRBV28
D gene: TRBD1
CDR3 length: 12
CDR3 protein: CASSIYRGELFF
CDR3 DNA: TGTGCCAGCAGTATATACAGGGGAGAACTGTTTTTT

clone size: NA
J gene: TRBJ2-1
V gene: TRBV7-2
D gene: NA
CDR3 length: 15
CDR3 protein: CASSQGQGMYNEQFF
CDR3 DNA: TGTGCCAGCAGCCAGGGGCAGGGTATGTACAATGAGCAGTTCTTC

clone size: medium-sized
J gene: TRBJ2-7
V gene: TRBV19
D gene: NA
CDR3 length: 13
CDR3 protein: CASSPRTVHEQYF
CDR3 DNA: TGTGCCAGTAGTCCACGGACAGTCCACGAGCAGTACTTC

clone size: few
J gene: TRBJ2-2
V gene: TRBV24-1
D gene: TRBD1
CDR3 length: 16
CDR3 protein: CATSELGQGVTGELFF
CDR3 DNA: TGTGCCACCAGTGAGCTGGGACAGGGAGTCACCGGGGAGCTGTTTTTT

clone size: NA
J gene: TRBJ1-1
V gene: TRBV6-5
D gene: NA
CDR3 length: 15
CDR3 protein: CASSLVEVTDTEAFF
CDR3 DNA: TGTGCCAGCAGCCTAGTTGAGGTTACGGACACTGAAGCTTTCTTT